The following is a T cell receptor (beta chain) sequence with its context. Antigen unknown. The CDR3 is made up of 13 amino acids. Trimming took 10 bases from V and 8 from J, leaving 17 bases between them. Looked up from germline, CDR1 is LNHDA and CDR2 is SQIVND (reference sequence). Each PCR contained spiked-in synthetic TCR analog templates. Some clones are missing from TCRdb's copy, which holds only in-frame ones; the method was immunoSEQ multiplex PCR. The table shows more than 95,000 clones, with approximately 90% occurring only once. These data belong to a study of PD-L1 blockade in urothelial cancer. On the study more broadly: Male sex and bladder-origin urothelial cancer characterized about 90% of the 29 patients. Analyses used blood from 3 weeks (second dose) and 6 weeks after treatment start.

Indicated time point: peripheral blood 6 weeks after treatment start. Whole-study findings and limits: Where pretreatment blood TCR clonality fell below the median, better survival was predicted.

The input for sequencing was PBMCs, taken around atezolizumab (anti-PD-L1) treatment. The receptor was isolated from a man aged 55 to 70 with urothelial cancer. This sequence joins TRBV19 and TRBJ1-4, with D possibly matching TRBD1 (5 bases). Written as DNA, the CDR3 is TGTGCCACCAGCGGGGGGTGGATGGAAAAACTGTTTTTT. Translating it yields CATSGGWMEKLFF.